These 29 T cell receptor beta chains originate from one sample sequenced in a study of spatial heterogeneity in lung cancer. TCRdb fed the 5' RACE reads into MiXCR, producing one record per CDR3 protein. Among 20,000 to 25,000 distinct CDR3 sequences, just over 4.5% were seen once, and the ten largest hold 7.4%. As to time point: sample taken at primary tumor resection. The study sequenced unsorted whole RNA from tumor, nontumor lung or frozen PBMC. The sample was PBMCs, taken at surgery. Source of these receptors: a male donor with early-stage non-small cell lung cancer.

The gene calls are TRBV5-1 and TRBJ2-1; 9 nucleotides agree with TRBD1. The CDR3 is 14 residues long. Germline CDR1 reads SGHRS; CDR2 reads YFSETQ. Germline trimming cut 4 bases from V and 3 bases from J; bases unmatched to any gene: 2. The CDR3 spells CASSRQGDYNEQFF. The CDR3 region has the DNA TGCGCCAGCAGCCGACAGGGGGACTACAATGAGCAGTTCTTC.

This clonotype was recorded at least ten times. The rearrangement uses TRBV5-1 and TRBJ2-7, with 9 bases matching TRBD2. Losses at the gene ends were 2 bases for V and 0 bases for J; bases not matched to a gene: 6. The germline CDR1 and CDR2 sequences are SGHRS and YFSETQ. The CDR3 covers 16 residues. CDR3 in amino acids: CASSLASGASSYEQYF. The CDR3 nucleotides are TGCGCCAGCAGCTTAGCTAGCGGGGCTAGCTCCTACGAGCAGTACTTC.

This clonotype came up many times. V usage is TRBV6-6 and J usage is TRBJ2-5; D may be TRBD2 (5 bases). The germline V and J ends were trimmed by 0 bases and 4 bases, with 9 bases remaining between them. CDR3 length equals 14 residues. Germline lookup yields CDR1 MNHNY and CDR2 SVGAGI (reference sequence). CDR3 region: CASSYSTGVETQYF. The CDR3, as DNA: TGTGCCAGCAGTTACTCGACCGGGGTAGAGACCCAGTACTTC.

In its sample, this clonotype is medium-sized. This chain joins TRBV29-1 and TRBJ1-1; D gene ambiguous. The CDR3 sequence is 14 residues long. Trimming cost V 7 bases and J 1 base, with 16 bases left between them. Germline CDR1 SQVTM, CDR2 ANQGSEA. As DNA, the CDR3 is TGCAGCGGCGCATTAACGGGAGGGAACACTGAAGCTTTCTTT. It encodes CSGALTGGNTEAFF.

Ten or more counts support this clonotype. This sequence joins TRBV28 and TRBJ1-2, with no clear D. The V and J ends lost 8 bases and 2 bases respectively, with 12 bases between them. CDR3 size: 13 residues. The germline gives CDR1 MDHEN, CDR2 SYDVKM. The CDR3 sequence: CASRTVRNYGYTF. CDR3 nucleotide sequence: TGTGCCAGCCGCACTGTGCGGAACTATGGCTACACCTTC.

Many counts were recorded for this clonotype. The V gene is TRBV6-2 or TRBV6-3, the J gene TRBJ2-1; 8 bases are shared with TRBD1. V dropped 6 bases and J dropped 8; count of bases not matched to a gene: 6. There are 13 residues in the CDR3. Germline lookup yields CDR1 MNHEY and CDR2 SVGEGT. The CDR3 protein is CASSRLRGHEQFF. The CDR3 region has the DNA TGTGCCAGCAGCAGACTCAGGGGGCATGAGCAGTTCTTC.

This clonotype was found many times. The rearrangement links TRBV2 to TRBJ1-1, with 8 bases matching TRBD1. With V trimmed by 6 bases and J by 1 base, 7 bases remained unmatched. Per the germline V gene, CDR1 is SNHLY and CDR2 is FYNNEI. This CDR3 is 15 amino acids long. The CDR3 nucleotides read TGTGCCAGCAGCCTGGACAGGGTAGGGAACACTGAAGCTTTCTTT. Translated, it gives CASSLDRVGNTEAFF. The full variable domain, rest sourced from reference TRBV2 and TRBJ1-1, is EPEVTQTPSHQVTQMGQEVILRCVPISNHLYFYWYRQILGQKVEFLVSFYNNEISEKSEIFDDQFSVERPDGSNFTLKIRSTKLEDSAMYFCASSLDRVGNTEAFFGQGTRLTVV.

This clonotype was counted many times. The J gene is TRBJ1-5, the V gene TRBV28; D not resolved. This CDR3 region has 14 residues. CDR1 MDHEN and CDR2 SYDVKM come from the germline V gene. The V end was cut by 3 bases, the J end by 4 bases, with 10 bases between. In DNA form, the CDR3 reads TGTGCCAGCAGTTTGAGGGCTCTTAATCAGCCCCAGCATTTT. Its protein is CASSLRALNQPQHF.

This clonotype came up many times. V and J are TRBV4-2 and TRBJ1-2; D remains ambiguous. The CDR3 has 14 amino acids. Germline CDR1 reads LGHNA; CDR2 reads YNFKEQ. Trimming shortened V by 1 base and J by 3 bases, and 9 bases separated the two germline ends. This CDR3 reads CASSQGLGDYGYTF. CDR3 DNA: TGTGCCAGCAGCCAAGGACTTGGAGACTATGGCTACACCTTC.

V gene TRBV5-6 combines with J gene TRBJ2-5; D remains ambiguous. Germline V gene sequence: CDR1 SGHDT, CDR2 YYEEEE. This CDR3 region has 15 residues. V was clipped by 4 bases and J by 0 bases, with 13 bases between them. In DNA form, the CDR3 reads TGTGCCAGCAGCAGTAGAAGGATGTACCAAGAGACCCAGTACTTC. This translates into CASSSRRMYQETQYF.

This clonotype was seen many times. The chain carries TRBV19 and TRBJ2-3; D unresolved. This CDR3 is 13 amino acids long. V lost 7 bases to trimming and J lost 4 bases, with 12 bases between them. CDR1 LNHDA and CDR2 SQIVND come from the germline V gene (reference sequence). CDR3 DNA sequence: TGTGCCAGTAATAAAGGAACCGCAGATACGCAGTATTTT. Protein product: CASNKGTADTQYF.

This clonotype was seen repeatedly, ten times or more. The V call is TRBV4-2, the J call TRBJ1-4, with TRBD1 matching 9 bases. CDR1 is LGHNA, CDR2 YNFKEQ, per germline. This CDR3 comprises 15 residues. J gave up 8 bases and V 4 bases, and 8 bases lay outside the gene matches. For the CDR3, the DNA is TGTGCCAGCAGCCCAAACAGGGGGCGAGGAGAAAAACTGTTTTTT. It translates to CASSPNRGRGEKLFF.

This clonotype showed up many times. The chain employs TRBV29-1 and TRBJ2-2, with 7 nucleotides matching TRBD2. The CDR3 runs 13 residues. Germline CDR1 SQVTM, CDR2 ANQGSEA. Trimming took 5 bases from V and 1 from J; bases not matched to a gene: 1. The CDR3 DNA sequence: TGCAGCGTTCAGCGGGAGAACACCGGGGAGCTGTTTTTT. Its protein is CSVQRENTGELFF.

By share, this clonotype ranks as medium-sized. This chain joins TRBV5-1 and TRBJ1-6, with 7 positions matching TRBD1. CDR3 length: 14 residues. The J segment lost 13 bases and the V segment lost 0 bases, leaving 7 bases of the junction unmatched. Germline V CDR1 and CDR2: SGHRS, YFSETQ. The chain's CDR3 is CASSLGTGLTPLHF. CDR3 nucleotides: TGCGCCAGCAGCTTGGGGACAGGTTTGACCCCCCTCCACTTT.

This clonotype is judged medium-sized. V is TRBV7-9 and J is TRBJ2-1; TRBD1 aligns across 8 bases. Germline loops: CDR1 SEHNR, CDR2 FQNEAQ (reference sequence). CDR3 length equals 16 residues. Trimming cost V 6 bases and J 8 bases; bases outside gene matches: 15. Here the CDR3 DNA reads TGTGCCAGCAGTTTCGACAGGGGAGAAGGTACGGATGAGCAGTTCTTC. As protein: CASSFDRGEGTDEQFF.

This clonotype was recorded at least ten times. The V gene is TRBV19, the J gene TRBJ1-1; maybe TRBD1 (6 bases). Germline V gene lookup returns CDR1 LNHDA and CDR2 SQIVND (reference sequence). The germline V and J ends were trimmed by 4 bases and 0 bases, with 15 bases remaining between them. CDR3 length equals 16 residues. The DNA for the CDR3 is TGTGCCAGTAGTAGACCAGGGGCATTCATGAACACTGAAGCTTTCTTT. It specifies CASSRPGAFMNTEAFF. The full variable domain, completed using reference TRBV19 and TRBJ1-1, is DGGITQSPKYLFRKEGQNVTLSCEQNLNHDAMYWYRQDPGQGLRLIYYSQIVNDFQKGDIAEGYSVSREKKESFPLTVTSAQKNPTAFYLCASSRPGAFMNTEAFFGQGTRLTVV.

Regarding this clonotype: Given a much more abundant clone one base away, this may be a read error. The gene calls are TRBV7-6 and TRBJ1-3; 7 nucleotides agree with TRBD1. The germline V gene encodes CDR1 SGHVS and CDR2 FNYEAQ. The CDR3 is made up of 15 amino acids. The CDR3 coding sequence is TGTGCCAGAAGCTTGGCAGGGGGAACTGGAAACACCATATATTTT. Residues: CARSLAGGTGNTIYF.

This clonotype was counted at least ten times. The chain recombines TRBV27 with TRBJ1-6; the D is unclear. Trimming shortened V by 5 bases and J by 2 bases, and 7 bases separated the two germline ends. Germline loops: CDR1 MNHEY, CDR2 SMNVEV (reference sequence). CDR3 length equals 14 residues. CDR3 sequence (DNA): TGTGCCAGCAGTCCGGGGACCTATAATTCACCCCTCCACTTT. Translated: CASSPGTYNSPLHF.

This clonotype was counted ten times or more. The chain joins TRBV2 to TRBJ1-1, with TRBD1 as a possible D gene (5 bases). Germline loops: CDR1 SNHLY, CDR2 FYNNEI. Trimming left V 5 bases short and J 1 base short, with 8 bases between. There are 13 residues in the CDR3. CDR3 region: CASSYGQNTEAFF. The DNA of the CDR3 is TGTGCCAGCAGTTATGGACAGAACACTGAAGCTTTCTTT.

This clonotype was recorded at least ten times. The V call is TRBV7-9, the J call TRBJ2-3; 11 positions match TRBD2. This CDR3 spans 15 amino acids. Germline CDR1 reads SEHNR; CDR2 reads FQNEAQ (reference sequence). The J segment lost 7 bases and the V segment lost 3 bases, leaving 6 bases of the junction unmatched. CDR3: CASSFSGGADHTQYF. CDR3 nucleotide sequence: TGTGCCAGCAGCTTTAGCGGGGGGGCCGATCATACGCAGTATTTT. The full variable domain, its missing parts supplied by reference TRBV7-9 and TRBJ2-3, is DTGVSQNPRHKITKRGQNVTFRCDPISEHNRLYWYRQTLGQGPEFLTYFQNEAQLEKSRLLSDRFSAERPKGSFSTLEIQRTEQGDSAMYLCASSFSGGADHTQYFGPGTRLTVL.

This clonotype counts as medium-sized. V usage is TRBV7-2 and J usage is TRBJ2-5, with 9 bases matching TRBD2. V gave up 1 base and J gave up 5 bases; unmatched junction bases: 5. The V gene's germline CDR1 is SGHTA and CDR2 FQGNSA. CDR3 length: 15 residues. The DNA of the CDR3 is TGTGCCAGCAGCTTAGTAGCGGGAGTTGGTGAGACCCAGTACTTC. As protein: CASSLVAGVGETQYF.

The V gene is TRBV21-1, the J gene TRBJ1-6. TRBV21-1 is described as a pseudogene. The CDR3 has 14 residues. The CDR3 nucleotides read TGTGCCAGCAGCAAAGTTAAGGCGACCGAATCCCTCCACTTT. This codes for CASSKVKATESLHF.

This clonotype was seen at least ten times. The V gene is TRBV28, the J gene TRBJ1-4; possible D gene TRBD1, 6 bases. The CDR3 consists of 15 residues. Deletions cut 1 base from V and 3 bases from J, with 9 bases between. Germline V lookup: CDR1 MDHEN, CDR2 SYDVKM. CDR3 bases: TGTGCCAGCAGTTTATCTCGGACAGCTAATGAAAAACTGTTTTTT. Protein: CASSLSRTANEKLFF.

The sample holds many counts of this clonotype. This CDR3 reads CASSPRSGVGLNEQFF. The DNA of the CDR3 is TGTGCCAGCTCACCTCGTAGCGGGGTGGGGCTCAATGAGCAGTTCTTC. The chain uses TRBV18 and TRBJ2-1, with 8 bases matching TRBD2. This CDR3 is 16 amino acids long. V gave up 3 bases and J gave up 6 bases; unmatched junction bases: 10. Germline V gives CDR1 KGHSH, CDR2 LQKENI.

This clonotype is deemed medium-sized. The CDR3 DNA reads TGTGCCAGCAGCCAGCGGGGGGTCCAAGAGACCCAGTACTTC. Its translation is CASSQRGVQETQYF. The chain employs TRBV3-1 and TRBJ2-5, with 8 bases fitting TRBD2. J lost 1 base, V lost 3 bases, and 1 base had no gene match. Looked up from germline, CDR1 is LGHDT and CDR2 is YNNKEL (reference sequence). The CDR3 spans 14 residues.

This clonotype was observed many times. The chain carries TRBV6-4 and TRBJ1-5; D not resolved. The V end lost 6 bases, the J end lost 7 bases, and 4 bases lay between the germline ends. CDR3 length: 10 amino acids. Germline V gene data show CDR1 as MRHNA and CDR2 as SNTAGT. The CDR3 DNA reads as TGTGCCAGCAGGGACCAGCCCCAGCATTTT. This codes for CASRDQPQHF.

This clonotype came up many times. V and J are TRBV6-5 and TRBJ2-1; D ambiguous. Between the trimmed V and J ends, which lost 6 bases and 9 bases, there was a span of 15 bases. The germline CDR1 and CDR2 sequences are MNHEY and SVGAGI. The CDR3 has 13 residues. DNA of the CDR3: TGTGCCAGCAGGGCCCAAGAATTCGCTGAGCAGTTCTTC. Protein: CASRAQEFAEQFF.

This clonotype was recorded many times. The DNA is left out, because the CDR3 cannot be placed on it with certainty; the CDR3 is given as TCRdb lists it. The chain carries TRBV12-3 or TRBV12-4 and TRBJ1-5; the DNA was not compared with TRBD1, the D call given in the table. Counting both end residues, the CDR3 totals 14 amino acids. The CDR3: CASSFGPGTQPQHF.

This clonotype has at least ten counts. This chain's CDR3 is CASSLAGRSETQYF. In DNA, the CDR3 is TGTGCCAGCAGCTTGGCCGGGAGATCCGAGACCCAGTACTTC. The chain recombines TRBV7-3 with TRBJ2-5; D possibly corresponds to TRBD2 (6 bases). Trimming took off 3 bases at V and 5 bases at J, with 13 bases between the two ends. The CDR3 extends over 14 amino acids. Germline CDR1 is SGHTA and CDR2 is FQGTGA.